The clone carrying this T cell receptor beta chain was picked up a small number of times. These data originate in a study of blood T cells in healthy people across ages. For the second PCR, which ran for about 7 to 11 cycles, a sample-barcoded 5' primer and a J-beta primer mix were used. TCRdb re-derived calls from the 5' RACE reads in MiXCR, one entry per CDR3 protein. The sample includes roughly 550,000 distinct CDR3 sequences, about 24% seen only once; the top ten take 8.5% to 9.5%. Germline V gene sequence: CDR1 SEHNR, CDR2 FQNEAQ (reference sequence). The CDR3 runs to 15 residues. J lost 7 bases, V lost 1 base, and 7 bases had no gene match. The same specimen was also included in a second study, on T cells of mothers and their children.

The sequence was obtained from a boy aged 5 to 17 in good health. The chain employs TRBV7-9 and TRBJ2-3; 8 positions agree with TRBD1. Material: blood. The CDR3 DNA is TGTGCCAGCAGCTTAGAAGCAGGGGGCGCATATACGCAGTATTTT. This translates into CASSLEAGGAYTQYF.